This entry concerns a single T cell receptor (beta chain). Its target is not known. This sample is part of a study of T cell responses to AZD1222 COVID-19 vaccine. Points from the study as a whole: AZD1222 recipients seropositive at baseline numbered only 6 or 7.

The V gene's germline CDR1 is MNHEY and CDR2 SMNVEV (reference sequence). The CDR3 is 14 amino acids. After removal of 6 bases from V and 4 bases from J, the junction contained 5 bases not matched to a gene. Sequenced by immunoSEQ multiplex PCR; TCRdb stores in-frame clones only, minus some. The sample lists some 81,000 clones, about 89% occurring once. The source was peripheral blood, collected 28 days after the second AZD1222 dose. The sequence derives from an adult who received the AZD1222 COVID-19 vaccine. The V and J genes are TRBV27 and TRBJ1-5, with 8 bases lining up with TRBD1. The DNA of the CDR3 is TGTGCCAGCAGGCATACAGGGGGGAATCAGCCCCAGCATTTT. Amino acids: CASRHTGGNQPQHF.